This TCR beta chain was captured in a study of T cells in Graves' hyperthyroidism and ophthalmopathy. Study results and limitations: Most expanded thyroid clonotypes above 0.001 also appeared in blood.

There were TCR beta CDR3 regions amplified from RNA transcripts. Initially, a first-round RT-PCR of the TCR CDR3 employed the HTBI primer set. TCRdb re-called the multiplex PCR reads with MiXCR, one entry per CDR3 protein. The sample shows about 700,000 distinct CDR3 sequences, 14% of them seen only once. Stable Graves' hyperthyroidism meant no ophthalmopathy progression within 18 months. In making diagnoses, clinical symptoms, serum thyroxine and TRAb, thyroid ultrasound and orbital computed tomography were all used. The authors took PBMCs from roughly 9.5 ml fresh peripheral blood. About this clonotype itself: The antigen is not known.

This CDR3 has 14 residues. The germline gives CDR1 DFQATT, CDR2 SNEGSKA (reference sequence). Trimming shortened V by 1 base and J by 5 bases, and 11 bases separated the two germline ends. The sequenced material came from blood. This sequence joins TRBV20-1 and TRBJ2-2; no definite D call. The clonotype was recovered from a woman under 30 with Graves' hyperthyroidism. DNA of the CDR3: TGCAGTGCTAGAGCCCCTCTAGGTACCGGGGAGCTGTTTTTT. Translated, it gives CSARAPLGTGELFF.